This record concerns one TCR beta chain sequence. TCRdb analysed the RACE reads with MiXCR anew, one entry per CDR3 protein. The sample records around 71,000 distinct CDR3 sequences, about 9.1% being singletons. The data were taken from a study of human T cells and chemical hapten exposure. The V end was cut by 4 bases, the J end by 5 bases, with 11 bases between. This CDR3 comprises 13 residues. Looked up from germline, CDR1 is SGHTA and CDR2 is FQGNSA. Indicated time point: patch test 1, 2 weeks after DPC sensitization. Treatment specified: therapeutic diphenylcyclopropenone sensitization with weekly scalp DPC.

V gene TRBV7-2 combines with J gene TRBJ1-1; D gene uncertain. The sequences come from whole blood, collected in connection with sensitization to the hapten diphenylcyclopropenone (DPC). This sequence originates from a middle-aged woman with alopecia areata. Some clones in this sample may be carry-over from other donors' samples. CDR3 nucleotides: TGTGCCAGCAGCTCCCGACGGGGAACTGAAGCTTTCTTT. It specifies CASSSRRGTEAFF. Looking up the rest from reference TRBV7-2 and TRBJ1-1 gives the full variable domain: GAGVSQSPSNKVTEKGKDVELRCDPISGHTALYWYRQSLGQGLEFLIYFQGNSAPDKSGLPSDRFSAERTGGSVSTLTIQRTQQEDSAVYLCASSSRRGTEAFFGQGTRLTVV.